This TCR beta chain was sequenced in a study of CD8+ T cells in alopecia areata. Overall study context: The duration of tofacitinib was 6 to 18 months, with 6 months off drug afterward. Study-level points and caveats: Relative to normal scalp, lesional scalp, especially alopecia totalis/universalis, showed higher clonality. Against the mouse data, patients shared TCRs less clearly, possibly for HLA reasons.

This clone was observed a few times. What it binds is not known. Sequencing relied on a cDNA template that was reverse transcribed from extracted RNA. Profiled with immunoSEQ multiplex PCR; TCRdb holds only in-frame clones, not every one. The sample carries some 200,000 clones, about 60% recorded once. Sequenced material: CD4+ T cells sorted from blood, taken at week 0. The receptor was isolated from a human donor with alopecia areata.

CDR3 nucleotides: TGCGCCAGCAGCCAACCGGGACAAGAAGCTTTCTTT. Encoded protein: CASSQPGQEAFF. The chain links TRBV4-1 to TRBJ1-1, with D possibly TRBD1 on 6 matching bases. Germline assignment: CDR1 MGHRA and CDR2 YSYEKL. V was pared by 2 bases and J by 8 bases, with 9 bases between. CDR3 length: 12 residues.